This TCR beta chain is from a study of T cells after yellow fever vaccination. Study-wide results and limits: Contaminants from the bulk population, in the form of abundant clonotypes, could be found in FACS-sorted repertoires. Of the clonotypes, a small share occurred in both CD4 and CD8 compartments.

A 5'RACE template-switching step, the method used to make TCR cDNA, added a universal primer site and UMIs. TCRdb used MiXCR to reprocess the 5' RACE reads, holding one entry per CDR3 protein. The data contain fewer than 650,000 distinct CDR3 sequences, roughly 22% of them singletons. This clonotype showed up many times. Its antigen is not known. The CDR3 has 15 residues. V dropped 2 bases and J dropped 2 bases, with 10 bases sitting between them. Per the germline V gene, CDR1 is LGHNA and CDR2 is YSLEER. Here the sequenced sample was PBMCs, taken roughly 20 days after the first yellow fever vaccination. This TCR was sampled from a man aged 18 to 29 who received the YFV17D yellow fever vaccine. The chain is built from TRBV4-3 and TRBJ1-5; the D is unclear. This chain's CDR3 is CASSQSDVGNQPQHF. Written as DNA, the CDR3 is TGCGCCAGCAGCCAATCTGACGTCGGCAATCAGCCCCAGCATTTT.